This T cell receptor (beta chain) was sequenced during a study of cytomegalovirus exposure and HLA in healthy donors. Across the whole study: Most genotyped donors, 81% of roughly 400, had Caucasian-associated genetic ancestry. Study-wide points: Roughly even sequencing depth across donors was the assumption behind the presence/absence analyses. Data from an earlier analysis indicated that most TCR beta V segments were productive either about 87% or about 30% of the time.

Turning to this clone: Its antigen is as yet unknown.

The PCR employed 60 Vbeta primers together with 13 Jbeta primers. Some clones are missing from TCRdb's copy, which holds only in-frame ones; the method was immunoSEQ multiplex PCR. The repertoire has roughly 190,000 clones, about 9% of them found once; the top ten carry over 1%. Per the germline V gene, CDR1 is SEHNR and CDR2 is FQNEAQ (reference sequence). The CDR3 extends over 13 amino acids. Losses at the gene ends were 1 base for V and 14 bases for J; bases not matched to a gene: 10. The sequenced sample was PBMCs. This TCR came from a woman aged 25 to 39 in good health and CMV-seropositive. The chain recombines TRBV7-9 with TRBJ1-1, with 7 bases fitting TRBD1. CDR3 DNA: TGTGCCAGCAGCTTAGACTTAAGACAGGGAGGCTTCTTT. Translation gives CASSLDLRQGGFF.